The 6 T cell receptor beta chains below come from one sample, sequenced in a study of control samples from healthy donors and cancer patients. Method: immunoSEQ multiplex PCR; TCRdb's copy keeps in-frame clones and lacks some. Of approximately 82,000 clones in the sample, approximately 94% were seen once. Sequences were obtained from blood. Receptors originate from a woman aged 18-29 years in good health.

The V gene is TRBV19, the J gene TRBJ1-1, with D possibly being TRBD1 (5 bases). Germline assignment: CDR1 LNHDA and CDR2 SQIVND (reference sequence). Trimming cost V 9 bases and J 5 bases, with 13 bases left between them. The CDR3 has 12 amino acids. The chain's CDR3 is CASRAGGTEAFF. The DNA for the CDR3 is TGTGCCAGCAGGGCCGGGGGAACTGAAGCTTTCTTT.

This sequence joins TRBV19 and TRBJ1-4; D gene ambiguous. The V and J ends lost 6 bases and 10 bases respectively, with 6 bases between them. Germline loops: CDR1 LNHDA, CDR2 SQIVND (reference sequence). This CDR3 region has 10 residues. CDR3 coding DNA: TGTGCCAGTAGAAAGGGAAAACTGTTTTTT. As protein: CASRKGKLFF.

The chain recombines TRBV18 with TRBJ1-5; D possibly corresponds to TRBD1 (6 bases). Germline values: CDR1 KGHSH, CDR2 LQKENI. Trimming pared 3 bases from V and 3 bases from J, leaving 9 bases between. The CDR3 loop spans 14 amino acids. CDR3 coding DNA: TGTGCCAGCTCACCCACAGGGAACAATCAGCCCCAGCATTTT. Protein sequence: CASSPTGNNQPQHF.

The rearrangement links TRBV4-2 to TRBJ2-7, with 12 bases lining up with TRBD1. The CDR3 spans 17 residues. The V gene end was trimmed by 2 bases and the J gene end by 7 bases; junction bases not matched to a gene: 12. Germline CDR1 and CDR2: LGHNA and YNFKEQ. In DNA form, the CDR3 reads TGTGCCAGCAGCCAAACCTCTGGGGGACAGGGGGCGAGAGAGCAGTACTTC. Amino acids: CASSQTSGGQGAREQYF.

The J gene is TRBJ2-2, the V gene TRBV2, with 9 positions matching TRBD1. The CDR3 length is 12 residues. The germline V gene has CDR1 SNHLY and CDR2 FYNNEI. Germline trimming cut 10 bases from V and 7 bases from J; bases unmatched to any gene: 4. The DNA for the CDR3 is TGTGCCACCGGACAGGGGTACGGGGAGCTGTTTTTT. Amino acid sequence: CATGQGYGELFF.

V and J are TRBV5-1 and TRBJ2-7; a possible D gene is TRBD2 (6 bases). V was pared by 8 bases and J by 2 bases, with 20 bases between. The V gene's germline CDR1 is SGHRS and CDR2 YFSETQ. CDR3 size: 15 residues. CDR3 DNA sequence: TGCGCCAGTAACCCAGGTCGGGGCGGGACCTACGAGCAGTACTTC. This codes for CASNPGRGGTYEQYF.